This T cell receptor beta chain stems from a study of T-cell reconstitution after alpha-beta-depleted transplantation in children. For TCRbeta, the library was prepared with unique molecular identifiers. TCRdb called the PCR reads again in MiXCR, with one record for every CDR3 protein. The repertoire holds fewer than 1 million distinct CDR3 sequences, with approximately 15% as singletons. The table lists this clonotype with many counts. Its antigen is as yet unknown. The length of the CDR3 is 12 residues. Trimming stripped 4 bases from V and 2 bases from J, with 9 bases between. CDR1 and CDR2 from the germline V gene are SQVTM and ANQGSEA. Study observations and caveats: By about two months after transplant, alpha-beta T cells reportedly arose from several hundred graft clones that had expanded. Several patients had high TCRbeta diversity at day 60; it came from surviving recipient T cells and thymic progenitors.

This material consisted of PBMCs, mostly from graft donor cells, taken 360 days after TCRalphabeta/CD19-depleted stem cell transplant. The sequence was obtained from a male patient younger than 18 who had a stem cell transplant for acute lymphoblastic leukemia, so the T cells may come from the graft donor. The rearrangement uses TRBV29-1 and TRBJ2-7, with D unclear. CDR3 nucleotide sequence: TGCAGCGTTGCTTTGGCCCCCTACGAGCAGTACTTC. It specifies CSVALAPYEQYF.